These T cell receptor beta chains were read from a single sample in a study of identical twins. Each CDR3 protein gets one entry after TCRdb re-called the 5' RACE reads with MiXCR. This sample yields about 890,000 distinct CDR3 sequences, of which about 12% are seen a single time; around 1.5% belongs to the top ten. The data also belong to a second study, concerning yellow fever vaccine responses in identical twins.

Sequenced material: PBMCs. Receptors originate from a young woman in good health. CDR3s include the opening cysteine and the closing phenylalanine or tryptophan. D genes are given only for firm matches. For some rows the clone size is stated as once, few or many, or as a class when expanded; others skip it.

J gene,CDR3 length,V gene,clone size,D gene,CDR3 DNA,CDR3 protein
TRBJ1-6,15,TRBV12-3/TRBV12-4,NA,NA,TGTGCCAGCAGCGGCGTAGGGGGGGCTAATTCACCCCTCCACTTT,CASSGVGGANSPLHF
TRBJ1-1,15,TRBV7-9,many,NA,TGTGCCAGCAGCACCCGGGACACCCGCGCCACTGAAGCTTTCTTT,CASSTRDTRATEAFF
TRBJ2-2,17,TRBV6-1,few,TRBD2,TGTGCCAGCAGCCCCAATGGGCTAGCGGGTAACACCGGGGAGCTGTTTTTT,CASSPNGLAGNTGELFF
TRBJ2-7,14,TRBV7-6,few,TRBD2,TGTGCCAGCAGCTTAGTGGGGGAGGGGTACGAGCAGTACTTC,CASSLVGEGYEQYF
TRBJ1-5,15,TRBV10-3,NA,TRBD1,TGTGCCACCCGATCACAGGGGGTGGAGGATCAGCCCCAGCATTTT,CATRSQGVEDQPQHF
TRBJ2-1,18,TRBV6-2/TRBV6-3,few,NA,TGTGCCAGCAGTTACTCGATTGGCGGGGAGTGGCTTTACAATGAGCAGTTCTTC,CASSYSIGGEWLYNEQFF
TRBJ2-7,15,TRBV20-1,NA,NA,TGCTGTGCTAGAGATTCGGGGTCCCCTCTCTACGAGCAGTACTTC,CCARDSGSPLYEQYF
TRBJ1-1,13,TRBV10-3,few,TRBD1,TGTGCCATCAGTGAGTCGAGGGACAGGGAAGCTTTCTTT,CAISESRDREAFF
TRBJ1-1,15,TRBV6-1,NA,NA,TGTGCCAGCAGGGGGGGGACAAAAAGGAACACTGAAGCTTTCTTT,CASRGGTKRNTEAFF
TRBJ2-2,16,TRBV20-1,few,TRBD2,TGCAGTGCTAGAAAAACTAGCGGGAGGGCCCCCGGGGAGCTGTTTTTT,CSARKTSGRAPGELFF
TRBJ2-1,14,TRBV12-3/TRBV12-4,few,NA,TGTGCCACCTGGGGGCAGGGGTCCTCTAATGAGCAGTTCTTC,CATWGQGSSNEQFF
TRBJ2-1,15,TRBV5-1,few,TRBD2,TGCGCCAGCAGTTGGCTAGCGGGAGGATACAATGAGCAGTTCTTC,CASSWLAGGYNEQFF
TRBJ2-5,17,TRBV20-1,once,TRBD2,TGCAGTGCTAGCCCCGGGACTAGCGGAGGGGGCCAAGAGACCCAGTACTTC,CSASPGTSGGGQETQYF
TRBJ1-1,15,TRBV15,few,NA,TGTGCCACCAGACGGGGGGAAGCCCTGGGCACTGAAGCTTTCTTT,CATRRGEALGTEAFF
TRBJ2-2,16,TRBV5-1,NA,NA,TGCGCCAGCAGCTCCGACGGCTCCCCCTTGACCGGGGAGCTGTTTTTT,CASSSDGSPLTGELFF
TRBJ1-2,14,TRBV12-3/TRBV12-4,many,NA,TGTGCCAGCAGTTTCGGGGCAGGGGTAAACGGCTACACCTTC,CASSFGAGVNGYTF
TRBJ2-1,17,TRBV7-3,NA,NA,TGTGCCAGCAGCTTAAAAGGGGCATTGAGCTCCTACAATGAGCAGTTCTTC,CASSLKGALSSYNEQFF
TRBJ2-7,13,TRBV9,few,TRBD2,TGTGCCAGCAGCGCCGGGGGGGAGAACGAGCAGTACTTC,CASSAGGENEQYF
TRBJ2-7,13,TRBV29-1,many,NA,TGCAGCGTTGACGGGGGGACAGACTACGAGCAGTACTTC,CSVDGGTDYEQYF
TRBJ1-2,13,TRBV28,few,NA,TGTGCCAGCAGCCCCGCGGGGGCTCGGGGCTACACCTTC,CASSPAGARGYTF
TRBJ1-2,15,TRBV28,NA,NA,TGTGCCAGCAGTTCCCCAGGGATAGAGGGCTATGGCTACACCTTC,CASSSPGIEGYGYTF
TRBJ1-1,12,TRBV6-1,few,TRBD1,TGTGCCAGCGGACAGGCGGGAATAGGGGCTTTCTTT,CASGQAGIGAFF
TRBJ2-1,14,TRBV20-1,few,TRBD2,TGCAGTGCTAGAGATGGGACTAGCCTGAATGAGCAGTTCTTC,CSARDGTSLNEQFF
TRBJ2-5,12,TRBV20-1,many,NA,TGCAGTGCCCAGGAGGGCCAAGAGACCCAGTACTTC,CSAQEGQETQYF
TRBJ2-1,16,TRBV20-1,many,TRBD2,TGCAGTGCTAGAGTCGGCGGGAGGACATCCTACAATGAGCAGTTCTTC,CSARVGGRTSYNEQFF
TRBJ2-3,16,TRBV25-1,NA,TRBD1,TGTGCCAGCAGTAAAGGACAGGTCCCTAGCACAGATACGCAGTATTTT,CASSKGQVPSTDTQYF
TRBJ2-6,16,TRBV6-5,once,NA,TGTGCCAGCAGTTACCGTCCGGCGACTGGGGCCAACGTCCTGACTTTC,CASSYRPATGANVLTF
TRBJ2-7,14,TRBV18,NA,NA,TGTGCCAGCTCACGTAGCGACAGGACCTACGAGCAGTACTTC,CASSRSDRTYEQYF
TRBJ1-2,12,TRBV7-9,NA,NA,TGTGCCAGCAGCTTCGGGGTTGGCGGCTACACCTTC,CASSFGVGGYTF
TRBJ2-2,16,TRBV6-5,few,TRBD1,TGTGCCAGCAGTTATTCGGACAGGGCGAACACCGGGGAGCTGTTTTTT,CASSYSDRANTGELFF
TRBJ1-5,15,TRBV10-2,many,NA,TGCGCCAGCAGACAGGACTACGATCTCGATCAGCCCCAGCATTTT,CASRQDYDLDQPQHF
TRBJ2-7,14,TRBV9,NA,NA,TGTGCCAGCAGCCCACGGACAGTCCCCTACGAGCAGTACTTC,CASSPRTVPYEQYF
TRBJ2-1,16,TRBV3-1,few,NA,TGTGCCAGCAGCCAAGTACCCCCAGCCACGGGCGATGAGCAGTTCTTC,CASSQVPPATGDEQFF
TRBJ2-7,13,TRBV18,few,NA,TGTGCCAGCTCCATGGGACAAGTACACGAGCAGTACTTC,CASSMGQVHEQYF
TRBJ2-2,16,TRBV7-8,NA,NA,TGTGCCAGCAGCGACTCTAATCAACTATTAACCGGGGAGCTGTTTTTT,CASSDSNQLLTGELFF
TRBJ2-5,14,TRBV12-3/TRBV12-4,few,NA,TGTGCCAGCAGTCCACGGACACCCCAAGAGACCCAGTACTTC,CASSPRTPQETQYF
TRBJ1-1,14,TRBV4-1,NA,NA,TGCGCCAGCAGCCAAGATTCGGGGAATCGAAAAGCTTTCTTT,CASSQDSGNRKAFF
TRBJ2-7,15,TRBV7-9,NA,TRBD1,TGTGCCAGCAGCCCCCCAGGGGGTAGCTCCTACGAGCAGTACTTC,CASSPPGGSSYEQYF
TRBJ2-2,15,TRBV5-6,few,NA,TGTGCCAGCAGCGGGGGGACGGTAATCTTCGGGGAGCTGTTTTTT,CASSGGTVIFGELFF
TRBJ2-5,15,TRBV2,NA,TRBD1,TGTGCCAGCCATTCCCAAGGGGGACAGCAAGAGACCCAGTACTTC,CASHSQGGQQETQYF
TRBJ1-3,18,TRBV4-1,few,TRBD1,TGCGCCAGCAGCCAGCGTCAAACCGGGACAGGCTCTGGAAACACCATATATTTT,CASSQRQTGTGSGNTIYF
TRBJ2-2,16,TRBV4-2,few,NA,TGTGCCAGCAGCCAAGGGGGGACTGAGAACACCGGGGAGCTGTTTTTT,CASSQGGTENTGELFF
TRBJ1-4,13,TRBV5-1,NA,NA,TGCGCCAGCAGCTTGGATTCCTATGAAAAACTGTTTTTT,CASSLDSYEKLFF
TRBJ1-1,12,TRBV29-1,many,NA,TGCAGCGTTGAAGACTTGAACACTGAAGCTTTCTTT,CSVEDLNTEAFF
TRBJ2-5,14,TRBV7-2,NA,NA,TGTGCCAGCAGCCGAGGACAGCCTCAAGAGACCCAGTACTTC,CASSRGQPQETQYF
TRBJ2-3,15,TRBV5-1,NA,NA,TGCGCCAGCAGAACTCTCCCTTTTCGGGCAGATACGCAGTATTTT,CASRTLPFRADTQYF
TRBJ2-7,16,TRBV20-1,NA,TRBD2,TGCTGTGCTAGCACCGCTCTAGCGGGATCCTGGTACGAGCAGTACTTC,CCASTALAGSWYEQYF
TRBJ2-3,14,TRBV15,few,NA,TGTGCCACCAGCAGAGGTGACAGCACAGATACGCAGTATTTT,CATSRGDSTDTQYF
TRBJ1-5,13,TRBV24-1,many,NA,TGTGCCACCAGTGATGGTAGCAATCAGCCCCAGCATTTT,CATSDGSNQPQHF
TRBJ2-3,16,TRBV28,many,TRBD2,TGTGCCAGCAGTTTCCTGACTAGCGGCAGCACAGATACGCAGTATTTT,CASSFLTSGSTDTQYF
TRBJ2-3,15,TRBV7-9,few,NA,TGTGCCAGCACCAAAGAGGGGGATAGCACAGATACGCAGTATTTT,CASTKEGDSTDTQYF
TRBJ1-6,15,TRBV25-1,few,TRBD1,TGTGCCAGCAGTGAATCCCACAGGGGTAATTCACCCCTCCACTTT,CASSESHRGNSPLHF
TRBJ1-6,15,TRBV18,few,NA,TGTGCCAGCTCACCACCGGGGTTCCAGAATTCACCCCTCCACTTT,CASSPPGFQNSPLHF